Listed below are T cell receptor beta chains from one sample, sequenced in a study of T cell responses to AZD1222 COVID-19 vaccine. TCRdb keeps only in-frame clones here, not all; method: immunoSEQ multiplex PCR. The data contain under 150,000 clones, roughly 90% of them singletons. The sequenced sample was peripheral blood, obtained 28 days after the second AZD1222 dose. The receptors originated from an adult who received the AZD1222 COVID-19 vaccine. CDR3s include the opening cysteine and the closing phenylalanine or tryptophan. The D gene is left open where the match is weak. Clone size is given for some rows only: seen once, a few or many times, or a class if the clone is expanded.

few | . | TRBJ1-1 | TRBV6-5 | TGTGCCAGCAGTTACAGTCGTGGACGGACTGAAGCTTTCTTT | CASSYSRGRTEAFF
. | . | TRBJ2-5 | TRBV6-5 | TGTGCCAGCTCCTGGGACCAAGAGACCCAGTACTTC | CASSWDQETQYF
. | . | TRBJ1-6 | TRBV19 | TGTGCCAGTAGTATCATGGGACTGTCGGTGAATAATTCACCCCTCCACTTT | CASSIMGLSVNNSPLHF
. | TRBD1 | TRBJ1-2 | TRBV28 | TGTGCCAGCAGTCCCCGACTAATCCGGGACAGGGGGCGTATAGGCTATGGCTACACCTTC | CASSPRLIRDRGRIGYGYTF
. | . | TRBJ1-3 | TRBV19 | TGTGCCAGTAGTAGCACTGGACAGACTGGAAACACCATATATTTT | CASSSTGQTGNTIYF
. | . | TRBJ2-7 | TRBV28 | TGTGCCAGCAGTTTATCCGTGCGCGAGCAGTACTTC | CASSLSVREQYF
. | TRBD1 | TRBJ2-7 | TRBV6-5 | TGTGCCAGCCACCGGGACAGGGGTGGAAGCGAGCAGTACTTC | CASHRDRGGSEQYF
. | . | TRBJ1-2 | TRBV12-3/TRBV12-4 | TGTGCCAGCAGTTTCAGTGGCTATGGCTACACCTTC | CASSFSGYGYTF
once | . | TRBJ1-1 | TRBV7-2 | TGTGCCAGCAGCTACCAGAGGAACACTGAAGCTTTCTTT | CASSYQRNTEAFF
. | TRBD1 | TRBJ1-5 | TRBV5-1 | TGCGCCAGCAGCCTACAGGGGCCGCCCCAGCCCCAGCATTTT | CASSLQGPPQPQHF
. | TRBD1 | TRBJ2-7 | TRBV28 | TGTGCCAGCTCCCGCCGGGACAGGCCCTACGAGCAGTACTTC | CASSRRDRPYEQYF
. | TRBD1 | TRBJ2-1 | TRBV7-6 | TGTGCCAGCAGCTTGCAGGGGGCCTACAATGAGCAGTTCTTC | CASSLQGAYNEQFF
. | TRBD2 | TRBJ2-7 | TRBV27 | TGTGCCAGCAGCGTAGTGGGACTAACTTTAGGCTACGAGCAGTACTTC | CASSVVGLTLGYEQYF
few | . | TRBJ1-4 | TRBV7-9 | TGTGCCAGCAGCTTACTTGTATCGAGCCTTAATGAAAAACTGTTTTTT | CASSLLVSSLNEKLFF
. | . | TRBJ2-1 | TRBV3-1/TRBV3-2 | TGTGCCAGCAGCCAAGATAAGCAGTTAGTCGATGAGCAGTTCTTC | CASSQDKQLVDEQFF
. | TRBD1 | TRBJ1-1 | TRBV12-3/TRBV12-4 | TGTGCCAGCAGCCCACCGACAGGGTTTACTTTCTTT | CASSPPTGFTFF
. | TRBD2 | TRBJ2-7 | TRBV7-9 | TGTGCCAGCAGCCCATCAACCGGGACTAGCGTCGAGCAGTACTTC | CASSPSTGTSVEQYF
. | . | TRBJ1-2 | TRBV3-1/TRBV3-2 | TGTGCCAGCAGCAACGGGGGGGCGGACTATGGCTACACCTTC | CASSNGGADYGYTF
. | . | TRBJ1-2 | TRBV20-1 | TGCAGTGCTAGTGCGGGAACTGGCTACACCTTC | CSASAGTGYTF
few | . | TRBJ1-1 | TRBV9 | TGTGCCAGCAGCGTAGGGGCGGGGATCACTGAAGCTTTCTTT | CASSVGAGITEAFF
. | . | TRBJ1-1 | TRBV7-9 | TGTGCCAGCAGCTTAGGTATGGGGGGCACTGAAGCTTTCTTT | CASSLGMGGTEAFF
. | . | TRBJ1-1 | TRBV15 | TGTGCCACCAGCAGAGCCGTTGGGTCAGGGTGGAGGACTGAAGCTTTCTTT | CATSRAVGSGWRTEAFF
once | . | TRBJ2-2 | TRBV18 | TGTGCCAGCTCACCACCGCTGGGGCGGACCGGGGAGCTGTTTTTT | CASSPPLGRTGELFF
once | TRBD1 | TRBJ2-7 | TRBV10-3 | TGTGCCATCAGTGATCCCAGAAGGGGACAGACCTCCTACGAGCAGTACTTC | CAISDPRRGQTSYEQYF
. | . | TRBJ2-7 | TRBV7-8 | TGTGCCAGCAGCTTCGGCGGTTTGAGCTCCTACGAGCAGTACTTC | CASSFGGLSSYEQYF
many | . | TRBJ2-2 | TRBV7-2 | TGTGCCAGCAGCTACGGGGGAACCACCGGGGAGCTGTTTTTT | CASSYGGTTGELFF
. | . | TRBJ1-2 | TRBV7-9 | TGTGCCAGCAGCCCGATGGGTGGGAGCTATGGCTACACCTTC | CASSPMGGSYGYTF
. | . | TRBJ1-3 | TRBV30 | TGTGCCTGGAGCACTGGAAACACCATATATTTT | CAWSTGNTIYF
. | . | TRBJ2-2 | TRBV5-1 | TGCGCCAGCAGCTCCGCGACGGGAGAAACCGGGGAGCTGTTTTTT | CASSSATGETGELFF
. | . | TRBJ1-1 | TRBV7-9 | TGTGCCAGCAGCCCCGAGGTGAACACTGAAGCTTTCTTT | CASSPEVNTEAFF
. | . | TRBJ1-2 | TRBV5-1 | TGCGCCAGCAGCCGCCCGGGAGCCGGCTTATATGGCTACACCTTC | CASSRPGAGLYGYTF
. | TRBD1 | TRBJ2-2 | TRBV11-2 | TGTGCCAGCAGCTTAAGGACAGGCGCGAACACCGGGGAGCTGTTTTTT | CASSLRTGANTGELFF
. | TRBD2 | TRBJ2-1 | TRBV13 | TGTGCCAGCAGTTATATCCTAGCGGGAGGCCACAATGAGCAGTTCTTC | CASSYILAGGHNEQFF
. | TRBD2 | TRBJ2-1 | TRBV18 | TGTGCCAGCTCACCAGCGGGAGAATCCTACAATGAGCAGTTCTTC | CASSPAGESYNEQFF
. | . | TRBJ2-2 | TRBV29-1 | TGCAGCGTTGGGTCAGGGATGGAAGCCGGGGAGCTGTTTTTT | CSVGSGMEAGELFF
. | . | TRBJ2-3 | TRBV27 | TGTGCCAGCAGGGTCCCCGGGGTAGATACGCAGTATTTT | CASRVPGVDTQYF
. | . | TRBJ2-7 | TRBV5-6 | TGTGCCAGCAGCTCATATATCGCCAGCGAGCAGTACTTC | CASSSYIASEQYF
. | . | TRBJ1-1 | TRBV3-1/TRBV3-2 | TGTGCCAGCAGTGGGACCATGAACACTGAAGCTTTCTTT | CASSGTMNTEAFF
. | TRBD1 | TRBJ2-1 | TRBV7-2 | TGTGCCAGCAGCTACAGGACACAGGGGAATGAGCAGTTCTTC | CASSYRTQGNEQFF
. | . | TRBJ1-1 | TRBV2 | TGTGCCAGCAGTGCGGGGGGCTACACTGAAGCTTTCTTT | CASSAGGYTEAFF
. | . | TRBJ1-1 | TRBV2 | TGTGCCAGCAATCCAGGGAACACTGAAGCTTTCTTT | CASNPGNTEAFF